A selection of T cell receptor beta chains follows, all from one sample in a study of cytomegalovirus exposure and HLA in healthy donors. Method: immunoSEQ multiplex PCR; TCRdb's copy keeps in-frame clones and lacks some. Of 170,000 or so clones listed, under 85% are singletons. Material for sequencing was PBMCs. These receptors were collected from a woman in her twenties or thirties in good health and CMV-seronegative. Each CDR3 is given with its conserved first and last residue. The D gene is left open where the match is weak. Rows may omit the clone size; those that give it use once, few, many or a size class.

cdr3_nt | cdr3_aa | j_call | v_call | clone_size | d_call
TGTGCCAGCACCAGGGTGGGGAACACTGAAGCTTTCTTT | CASTRVGNTEAFF | TRBJ1-1 | TRBV6-6 | NA | NA
TGTGCCAGCAGTTTATTGGGGGGGCGGGAGCAGTACTTC | CASSLLGGREQYF | TRBJ2-7 | TRBV27 | NA | NA
TGTGCCAGCAGCTTGTATACTAGCGGGACGGGGAATGAGCAGTTCTTC | CASSLYTSGTGNEQFF | TRBJ2-1 | TRBV5-6 | NA | TRBD2
TGTGCCAGCAGCTGGGCGACAGGGGAGATGAACACTGAAGCTTTCTTT | CASSWATGEMNTEAFF | TRBJ1-1 | TRBV5-6 | few | TRBD1
TGTGCCAGCAGTTCTATCTCTAGGCAGGGGGTAAGTCAGCCCCAGCATTTT | CASSSISRQGVSQPQHF | TRBJ1-5 | TRBV6-8 | NA | TRBD1
TGTGCTAGTGGTTTGAAAACAGGAGAAGCTTTCTTT | CASGLKTGEAFF | TRBJ1-1 | TRBV12-5 | NA | NA
TGCAGCGGGGGACAGGGGGCCGGCGAGCAGTACTTC | CSGGQGAGEQYF | TRBJ2-7 | TRBV29-1 | few | TRBD1
TGTGCCAGCTCACCGCAAGCAAACACTGAAGCTTTCTTT | CASSPQANTEAFF | TRBJ1-1 | TRBV18 | NA | NA
TGTGCCAGCAGCTTCGGCTTAGCGGGGGGGCAAGAGACCCAGTACTTC | CASSFGLAGGQETQYF | TRBJ2-5 | TRBV7-3 | NA | TRBD2
TGTGCCAGCAGGTATACGACAGCCTCTGGGGCCAACGTCCTGACTTTC | CASRYTTASGANVLTF | TRBJ2-6 | TRBV7-2 | few | NA
TGCAGCGTCCGACAACAGGGAGACGAGCAGTACTTC | CSVRQQGDEQYF | TRBJ2-7 | TRBV29-1 | NA | NA
TGTGCCAGCAGTGCCAGGGCAGACGAAAAACTGTTTTTT | CASSARADEKLFF | TRBJ1-4 | TRBV11-3 | NA | NA
TGTGCCTGCAGCCGGCCCGGGACAGCGACATCCAAAGGACCCCTCCACTTT | CACSRPGTATSKGPLHF | TRBJ1-6 | TRBV30 | NA | TRBD1
TGCGCCAGCAGCGGGCGGACAGGGGGCTGGGGTGAGCAGTTCTTC | CASSGRTGGWGEQFF | TRBJ2-1 | TRBV5-1 | NA | TRBD1
TGTGCCAGCAGCCCCGGACAGACTTACTCCTACGAGCAGTACTTC | CASSPGQTYSYEQYF | TRBJ2-7 | TRBV4-2 | NA | NA
TGTGCCAGCAGGACTCGACTAGCGGGGGGGCAAAATGAGCAGTTCTTC | CASRTRLAGGQNEQFF | TRBJ2-1 | TRBV7-2 | NA | TRBD2
TGTGCCAGCAGCTTAACCGGGGGGGTCTACGAGCAGTACTTC | CASSLTGGVYEQYF | TRBJ2-7 | TRBV7-6 | NA | TRBD2
TGTGCCAGTACCTTCACAGGGGACACTGAAGCTTTCTTT | CASTFTGDTEAFF | TRBJ1-1 | TRBV19 | NA | TRBD1
TGTGCCAGTAGTGCCGGCCCGGACAGAACCAGAAACATTCAGTACTTC | CASSAGPDRTRNIQYF | TRBJ2-4 | TRBV19 | NA | NA
TGCAGCGTTGATCAGCGGGGACAGGGGGCGAAAGAGACCCAGTACTTC | CSVDQRGQGAKETQYF | TRBJ2-5 | TRBV29-1 | NA | TRBD1
TGTGCCACCAGCAGGGGGACTAGCGGGAGCGATACGCAGTATTTT | CATSRGTSGSDTQYF | TRBJ2-3 | TRBV15 | NA | TRBD2
TGTGCCAGTTCAGCGGGGTCAAGCTCCTACGAGCAGTACTTC | CASSAGSSSYEQYF | TRBJ2-7 | TRBV19 | NA | TRBD2
TGTGCCAGCAGTTTATTCACGGATCAGCCCCAGCATTTT | CASSLFTDQPQHF | TRBJ1-5 | TRBV27 | NA | NA
TGCGCCAGCAGCTTGGCCGTAGCGGGGGCGTCCAATGAGCAGTTCTTC | CASSLAVAGASNEQFF | TRBJ2-1 | TRBV5-1 | once | TRBD2
TGTGCCTGGAGTCAACTAAGAGGGACAGCTGGAAACACCATATATTTT | CAWSQLRGTAGNTIYF | TRBJ1-3 | TRBV30 | NA | TRBD1
TGTGCCAGCAGCTCCGCAGGGGGGTGGGGAGAGACCCAGTACTTC | CASSSAGGWGETQYF | TRBJ2-5 | TRBV7-3 | NA | NA
TGTGCCAGCAGTTCCGGGACAGGGTACGAAAAACTGTTTTTT | CASSSGTGYEKLFF | TRBJ1-4 | TRBV6-6 | NA | TRBD1
TGTGCCAGAAGCTTCCGTCTACAGGGAGCTAATGAAAAACTGTTTTTT | CARSFRLQGANEKLFF | TRBJ1-4 | TRBV5-3 | NA | NA
TGTGCCAGCAGGGGGACAGACCGGGAGACCCAGTACTTC | CASRGTDRETQYF | TRBJ2-5 | TRBV28 | NA | TRBD1
TGTGCCAGCAGCTTAGCGACAGGGAACACTGAAGCTTTCTTT | CASSLATGNTEAFF | TRBJ1-1 | TRBV7-9 | NA | NA
TGTGCCAGCAGTTACTCGAAATCAAAGGGGGCTGGCTACACCTTC | CASSYSKSKGAGYTF | TRBJ1-2 | TRBV6-5 | once | TRBD1
TGCGCCAGCAGCTTGGGACTAGCGTTTGCAGATACGCAGTATTTT | CASSLGLAFADTQYF | TRBJ2-3 | TRBV5-1 | NA | TRBD2
TGTGCCAGCAGAGAGGCCAGTTTCTACGAGCAGTACTTC | CASREASFYEQYF | TRBJ2-7 | TRBV7-2 | once | NA
TGTGCCAGCAGGACAAGGGAAAAACTGTTTTTT | CASRTREKLFF | TRBJ1-4 | TRBV2 | NA | NA
TGTGCCAGCAGTGAATCGGCAGGATCTGGTTACGAGCAGTACTTC | CASSESAGSGYEQYF | TRBJ2-7 | TRBV6-1 | NA | NA
TGTGCCAGCAGCTCCCAAGGGGACAGCTCCTACAATGAGCAGTTCTTC | CASSSQGDSSYNEQFF | TRBJ2-1 | TRBV7-9 | NA | TRBD1
TGTGCCACCAGCAGAGGACTAGCGGGATCATACGAGCAGTACTTC | CATSRGLAGSYEQYF | TRBJ2-7 | TRBV15 | NA | TRBD2
TGTGCCAGTAGTTCCCCGCAGTGGTCGAACACTGAAGCTTTCTTT | CASSSPQWSNTEAFF | TRBJ1-1 | TRBV19 | NA | NA
TGTGCCAGTAGTATTGGACAGGGTGACTACGAGCAGTACTTC | CASSIGQGDYEQYF | TRBJ2-7 | TRBV19 | NA | TRBD1
TGCAGCGTTGTGGACAGGGGCCCTGGTCAGCCCCAGCATTTT | CSVVDRGPGQPQHF | TRBJ1-5 | TRBV29-1 | NA | TRBD1
TGCAGCGTTCCTAGGGGACAGGGGGCCTATGGCTACACCTTC | CSVPRGQGAYGYTF | TRBJ1-2 | TRBV29-1 | NA | TRBD1
TGTGCCAGCAGTTTTTTTCTTGGGCAGGACAACCCGACGCGTGGCTACACCTTC | CASSFFLGQDNPTRGYTF | TRBJ1-2 | TRBV28 | once | NA
TGTGCCAGCAGCTTGGGAGGGGGCCGGGAGACCCAGTACTTC | CASSLGGGRETQYF | TRBJ2-5 | TRBV5-4 | NA | TRBD1
TGTGCCAGCAGCTTATCGGGGGGTTATGAGCAGTTCTTC | CASSLSGGYEQFF | TRBJ2-1 | TRBV7-2 | NA | TRBD2
TGTGCCAGCAGTTACCAGGCAAACTATGGCTACACCTTC | CASSYQANYGYTF | TRBJ1-2 | TRBV28 | NA | NA